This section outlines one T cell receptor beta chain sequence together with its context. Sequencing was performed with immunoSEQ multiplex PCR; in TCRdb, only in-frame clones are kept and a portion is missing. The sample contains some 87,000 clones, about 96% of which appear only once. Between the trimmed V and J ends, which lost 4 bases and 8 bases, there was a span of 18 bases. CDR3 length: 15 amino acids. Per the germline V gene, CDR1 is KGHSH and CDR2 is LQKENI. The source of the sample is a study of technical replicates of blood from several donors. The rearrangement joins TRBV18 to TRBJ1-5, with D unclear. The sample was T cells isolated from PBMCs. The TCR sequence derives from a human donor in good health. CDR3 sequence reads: CASSLDRVGSEPQHF. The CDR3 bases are TGTGCCAGCTCACTCGACCGGGTCGGATCAGAGCCCCAGCATTTT.